Shown below are 5 T cell receptor beta chains from a single sample sequenced in a study of human T cells and chemical hapten exposure. From the RACE reads, TCRdb called clonotypes with MiXCR, one entry per CDR3 protein. The repertoire has a few hundred thousand distinct CDR3 sequences, over 6% of them found once; the top ten carry less than 6.5%. The time point is: patch test 2, 6 weeks after DPC sensitization. Sample treatment: therapeutic diphenylcyclopropenone sensitization with weekly scalp DPC. The sequenced sample was whole blood, obtained in connection with sensitization to the hapten diphenylcyclopropenone (DPC). The receptors here all came from a woman aged 18-29 years with alopecia areata. Some clones in this sample may be carry-over from other donors' samples.

This clonotype has only a few counts. The V call is TRBV6-1, the J call TRBJ2-3; 9 bases map to TRBD1. The CDR3 covers 14 residues. The V and J ends lost 10 bases and 3 bases, in that order; junction bases with no gene match: 8. The germline V gene has CDR1 MNHNS and CDR2 SASEGT. The CDR3 bases are TGTGCCACCTCCTTGGACAGGGGTACAGATACGCAGTATTTT. It encodes CATSLDRGTDTQYF.

The chain is built from TRBV6-2 or TRBV6-3 and TRBJ1-5; D is undetermined. This CDR3 comprises 13 residues. Trimming stripped 8 bases from V and 0 bases from J, with 8 bases between. CDR1 and CDR2 (germline): MNHEY, SVGEGT. The CDR3 here is CASERDSNQPQHF. The CDR3 bases are TGTGCCAGCGAAAGAGATAGCAATCAGCCCCAGCATTTT.

The genes are TRBV6-2 or TRBV6-3 and TRBJ2-3; D is unresolved. V lost 4 bases, J lost 0 bases, and 11 bases lay in between. This CDR3 comprises 15 residues. CDR1 is MNHEY, CDR2 SVGEGT, per germline. CDR3 coding DNA: TGTGCCAGCAGTTCCCAGACACTGAGCACAGATACGCAGTATTTT. This translates into CASSSQTLSTDTQYF.

This clonotype was found many times. This rearrangement joins TRBV6-2 or TRBV6-3 to TRBJ2-3; 8 bases align to TRBD2. The CDR3 consists of 16 residues. J lost 0 bases, V lost 4 bases, and 6 bases had no gene match. Germline-derived CDR1 and CDR2 are MNHEY and SVGEGT. CDR3 sequence (DNA): TGTGCCAGCAGTTCCCGGGTAGCGGGGAGCACAGATACGCAGTATTTT. The encoded protein is CASSSRVAGSTDTQYF.

This clonotype has a count of ten or more. The chain couples TRBV4-1 to TRBJ1-4, with no clear D. This CDR3 contains 13 residues. Trimming shortened V by 4 bases and J by 8 bases, and 11 bases separated the two germline ends. Germline assignment: CDR1 MGHRA and CDR2 YSYEKL. The CDR3 sequence: CASSRRMDEKLFF. CDR3 sequence (DNA): TGCGCCAGCAGCCGAAGAATGGACGAAAAACTGTTTTTT.